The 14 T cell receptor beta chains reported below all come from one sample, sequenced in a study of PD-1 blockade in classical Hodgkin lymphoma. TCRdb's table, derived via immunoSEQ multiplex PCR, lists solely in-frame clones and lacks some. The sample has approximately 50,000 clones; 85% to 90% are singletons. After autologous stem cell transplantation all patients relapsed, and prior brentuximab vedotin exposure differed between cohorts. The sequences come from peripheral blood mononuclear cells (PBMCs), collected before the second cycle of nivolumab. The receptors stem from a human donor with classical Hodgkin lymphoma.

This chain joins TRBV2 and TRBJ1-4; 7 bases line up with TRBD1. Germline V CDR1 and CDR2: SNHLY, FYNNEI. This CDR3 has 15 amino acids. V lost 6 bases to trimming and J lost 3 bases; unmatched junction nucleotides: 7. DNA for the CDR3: TGTGCCAGCAGGCAAGACAGGGCTCCTAATGAAAAACTGTTTTTT. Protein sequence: CASRQDRAPNEKLFF.

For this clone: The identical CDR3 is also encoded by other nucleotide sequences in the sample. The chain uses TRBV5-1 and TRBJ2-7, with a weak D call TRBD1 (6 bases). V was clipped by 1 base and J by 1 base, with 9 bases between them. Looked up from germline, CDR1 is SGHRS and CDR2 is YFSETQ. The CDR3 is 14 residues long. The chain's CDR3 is CASSLSQGSYEQYF. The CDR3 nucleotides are TGCGCCAGCAGCTTGTCACAGGGATCCTACGAGCAGTACTTC.

CDR3 coding DNA: TGTGCCAGCAGCGGGTCTAGCGGGGACTACAATGAGCAGTTCTTC. This codes for CASSGSSGDYNEQFF. The V gene is TRBV2, the J gene TRBJ2-1, with TRBD2 matching over 9 bases. V shed 6 bases and J 3 bases; nucleotides not matched to a gene: 6. There are 15 residues in the CDR3. The germline V gene encodes CDR1 SNHLY and CDR2 FYNNEI.

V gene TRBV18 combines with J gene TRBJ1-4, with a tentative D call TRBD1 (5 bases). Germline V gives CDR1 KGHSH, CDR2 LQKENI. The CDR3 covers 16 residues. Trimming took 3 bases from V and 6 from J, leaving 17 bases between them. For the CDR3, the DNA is TGTGCCAGCTCACCCTTTCGGGGGGAAGCATATGAAAAACTGTTTTTT. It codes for CASSPFRGEAYEKLFF.

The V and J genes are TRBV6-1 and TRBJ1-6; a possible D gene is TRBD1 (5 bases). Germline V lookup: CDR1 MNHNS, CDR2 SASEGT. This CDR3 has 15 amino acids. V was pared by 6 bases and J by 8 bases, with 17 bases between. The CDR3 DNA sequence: TGTGCCAGCAGGGCCGGGACGCAGGAATATTCACCCCTCCACTTT. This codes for CASRAGTQEYSPLHF.

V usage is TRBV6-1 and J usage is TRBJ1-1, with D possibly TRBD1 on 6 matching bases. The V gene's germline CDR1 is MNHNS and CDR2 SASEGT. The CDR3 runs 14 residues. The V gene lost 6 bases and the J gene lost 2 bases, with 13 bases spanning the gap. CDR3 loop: CASSLQGENTEAFF. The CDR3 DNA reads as TGTGCCAGCAGCCTACAGGGAGAAAACACTGAAGCTTTCTTT.

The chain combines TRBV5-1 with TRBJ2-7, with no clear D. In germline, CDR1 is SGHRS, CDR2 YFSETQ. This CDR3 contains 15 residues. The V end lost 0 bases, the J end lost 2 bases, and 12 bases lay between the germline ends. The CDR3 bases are TGCGCCAGCAGCTTGGGTCCGAGGCCAGCCTACGAGCAGTACTTC. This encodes CASSLGPRPAYEQYF.

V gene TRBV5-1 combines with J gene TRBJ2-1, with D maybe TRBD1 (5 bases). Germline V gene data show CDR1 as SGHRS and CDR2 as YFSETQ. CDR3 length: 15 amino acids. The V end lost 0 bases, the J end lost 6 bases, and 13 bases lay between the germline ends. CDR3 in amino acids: CASSLGPLGANEQFF. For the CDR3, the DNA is TGCGCCAGCAGCTTGGGGCCTTTAGGGGCCAATGAGCAGTTCTTC.

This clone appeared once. The CDR3: CASSLGWGKDTEAFF. For the CDR3, the DNA is TGTGCCAGCAGCCTAGGGTGGGGTAAGGACACTGAAGCTTTCTTT. This sequence joins TRBV7-8 and TRBJ1-1, with D unresolved. Trimming shortened V by 5 bases and J by 3 bases, and 16 bases separated the two germline ends. There are 15 residues in the CDR3. Germline assignment: CDR1 SGHVS and CDR2 FQNEAQ.

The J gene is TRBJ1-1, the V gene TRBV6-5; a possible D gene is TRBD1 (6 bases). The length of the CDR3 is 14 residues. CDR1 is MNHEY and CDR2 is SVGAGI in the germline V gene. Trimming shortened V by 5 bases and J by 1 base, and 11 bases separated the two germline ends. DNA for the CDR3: TGTGCCAGCAGTAAAACAGGGTGGAACACTGAAGCTTTCTTT. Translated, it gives CASSKTGWNTEAFF.

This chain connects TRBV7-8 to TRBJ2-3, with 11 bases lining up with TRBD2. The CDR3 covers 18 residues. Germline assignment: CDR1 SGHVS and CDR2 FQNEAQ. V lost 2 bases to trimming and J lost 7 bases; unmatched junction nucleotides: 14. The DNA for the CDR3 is TGTGCCAGCAGCTTAATCCGTGATCCGCTAGCGGGGGGACATACGCAGTATTTT. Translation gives CASSLIRDPLAGGHTQYF.

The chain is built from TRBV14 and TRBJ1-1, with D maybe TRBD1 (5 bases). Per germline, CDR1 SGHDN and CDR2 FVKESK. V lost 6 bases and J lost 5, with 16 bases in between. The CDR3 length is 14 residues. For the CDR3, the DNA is TGTGCCAGCAGTCGTACGGGGGGTAATACTGAAGCTTTCTTT. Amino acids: CASSRTGGNTEAFF.

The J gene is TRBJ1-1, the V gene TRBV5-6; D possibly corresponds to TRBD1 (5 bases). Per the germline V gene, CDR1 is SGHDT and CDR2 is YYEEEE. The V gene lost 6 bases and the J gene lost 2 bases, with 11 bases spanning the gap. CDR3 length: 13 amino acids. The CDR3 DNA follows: TGTGCCAGCACCTCAGGGTTTAACACTGAAGCTTTCTTT. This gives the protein CASTSGFNTEAFF.

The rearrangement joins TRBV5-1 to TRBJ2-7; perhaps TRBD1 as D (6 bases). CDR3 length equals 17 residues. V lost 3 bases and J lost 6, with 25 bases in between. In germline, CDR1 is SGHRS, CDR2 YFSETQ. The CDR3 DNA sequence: TGCGCCAGCAGCTGGACTCCAGGGGAGCCGCTTTTGGTCGAGCAGTACTTC. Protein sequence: CASSWTPGEPLLVEQYF.